This TCR beta chain was captured by sequencing in a study of blood T cell repertoires in COVID-19. The overall study: Samples representing acute and convalescent COVID-19 were sourced from the United States, Italy and Spain. T cells, B-cell-depleted T cells, or PBMCs provided the cDNA or gDNA that served as material.

Method: immunoSEQ multiplex PCR; TCRdb's copy keeps in-frame clones and lacks some. The sample lists 55,000 to 80,000 clones, 82% seen once, with roughly 16% in the top ten. The sequenced sample consisted of peripheral blood. The TCR sequence derives from an elderly man with active COVID-19.

The DNA for the CDR3 is TGTGCCAGCAGAGAGAAGGGACAGGGAGGCACAGATACGCAGTATTTT. Translated: CASREKGQGGTDTQYF. The V gene is TRBV5-6, the J gene TRBJ2-3; 9 nucleotides line up with TRBD1. The CDR3 extends over 16 amino acids. CDR1 is SGHDT and CDR2 is YYEEEE in the germline V gene. The ends lost 5 bases at V and 1 base at J; junction bases unmatched: 8.